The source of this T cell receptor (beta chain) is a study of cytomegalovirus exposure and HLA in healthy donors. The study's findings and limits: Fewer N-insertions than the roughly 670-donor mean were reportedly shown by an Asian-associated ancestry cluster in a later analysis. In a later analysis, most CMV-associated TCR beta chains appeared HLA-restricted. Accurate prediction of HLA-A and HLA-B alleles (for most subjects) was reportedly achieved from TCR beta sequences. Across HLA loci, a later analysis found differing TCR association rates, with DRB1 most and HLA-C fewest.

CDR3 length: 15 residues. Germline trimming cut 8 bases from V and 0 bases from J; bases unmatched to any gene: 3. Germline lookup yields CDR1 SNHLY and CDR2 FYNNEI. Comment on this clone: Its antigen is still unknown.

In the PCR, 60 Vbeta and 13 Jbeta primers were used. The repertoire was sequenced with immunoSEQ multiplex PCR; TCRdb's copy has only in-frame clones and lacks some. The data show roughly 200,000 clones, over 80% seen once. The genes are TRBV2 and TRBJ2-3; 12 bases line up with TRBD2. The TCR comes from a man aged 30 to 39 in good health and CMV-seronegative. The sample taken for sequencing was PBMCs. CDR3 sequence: CASGLAGPSTDTQYF. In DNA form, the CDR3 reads TGTGCCAGCGGACTAGCGGGGCCTAGCACAGATACGCAGTATTTT.